Given below is one TCR beta chain in context. The antigen is unknown. The same CDR3 is also encoded by other DNA sequences in this sample. These data belong to a study of shared clonotypes between healthy human individuals. Study-wide context: Each donor had three CD4 naive, three CD4 memory, two CD8 naive and one CD8 memory plate. Study-level results: Between a few donors, naive CD4 clonotypes were shared at a level of about 5%.

Sequencing was performed with immunoSEQ multiplex PCR; in TCRdb, only in-frame clones are kept and a portion is missing. The sample shows roughly 700,000 clones, 74% of them seen only once. CDR3 size: 16 residues. CDR1 and CDR2 from the germline V gene are LNHDA and SQIVND (reference sequence). V gave up 1 base and J gave up 1 base; unmatched junction bases: 3. Splitting of CD4+ cells produced CD45RA+ naive and CD45RA-negative memory subsets. The sequenced sample was memory CD4+ T cells sorted from blood. The subset was: CD45RA-negative fraction. The chain carries TRBV19 and TRBJ2-5; 10 bases map to TRBD2. This TCR was sampled from a woman aged 25 to 39 in good health. The CDR3 sequence is CASSIGLAGGQETQYF. The CDR3 nucleotides are TGTGCCAGTAGTATAGGCTTAGCGGGGGGCCAAGAGACCCAGTACTTC.